Described below is a single T cell receptor beta chain sequence and its context. Its antigen is as yet unknown. This sample is part of a study of cytomegalovirus exposure and HLA in healthy donors. Broader study findings: Earlier results showed most TCR beta V segments being productive about 90% or about 30% of the time. Sequencing probably produced one cluster of sequence variants that were highly shared.

A multiplex PCR was run with 60 Vbeta primers and 13 Jbeta primers. The data were produced by immunoSEQ multiplex PCR, yet TCRdb's version contains in-frame clones alone and is incomplete. The table for this sample gives 130,000 or so clones. This CDR3 has 12 amino acids. Trimming left V 7 bases short and J 2 bases short, with 12 bases between. Germline V gene data show CDR1 as SQVTM and CDR2 as ANQGSEA. The chain recombines TRBV29-1 with TRBJ2-7, with D uncertain. The sequencing sample was made of PBMCs. The TCR comes from an older woman in good health and CMV-seronegative. The CDR3 protein is CSAEDTPYEQYF. The DNA for the CDR3 is TGCAGCGCCGAAGACACACCCTACGAGCAGTACTTC.